Shown below are 27 T cell receptor beta chains from a single sample sequenced in a study of control samples from healthy donors and cancer patients. Sequencing was performed with immunoSEQ multiplex PCR; in TCRdb, only in-frame clones are kept and a portion is missing. The sample contains approximately 150,000 clones, roughly 94% of which appear only once. The sequenced sample consisted of PBMCs. These receptors all come from a man in his sixties with colorectal cancer.

The J gene is TRBJ1-1, the V gene TRBV5-1, with 7 bases identical to TRBD1. The CDR3 extends over 16 amino acids. The trim removed 0 bases at V and 5 bases at J, leaving 10 bases unmatched. Germline V lookup: CDR1 SGHRS, CDR2 YFSETQ. The CDR3 spells CASSLVGAGGLTEAFF. CDR3 DNA sequence: TGCGCCAGCAGCTTGGTAGGGGCAGGGGGACTGACTGAAGCTTTCTTT.

This chain links TRBV12-3 or TRBV12-4 with TRBJ1-4; D is unresolved. The germline V and J ends were trimmed by 4 bases and 9 bases, with 12 bases remaining between them. The CDR3 has 13 residues. The CDR3 coding sequence is TGTGCCAGCAGTTCAGGAAGCCTTAAAAAACTGTTTTTT. Residues: CASSSGSLKKLFF.

This sequence joins TRBV5-1 and TRBJ1-3; D ambiguous. This CDR3 spans 15 amino acids. Germline V lookup: CDR1 SGHRS, CDR2 YFSETQ. Trimming took off 4 bases at V and 1 base at J, with 12 bases between the two ends. DNA of the CDR3: TGCGCCAGCAGCCCTGGGGAGCTATCTGGAAACACCATATATTTT. Protein product: CASSPGELSGNTIYF.

Worth noting for this clone: The same CDR3 also results from other DNA sequences found in this sample. Here the CDR3 reads CASSSSYEQYF. The CDR3 nucleotides read TGTGCCAGCAGTTCCTCCTACGAGCAGTACTTC. The V gene is TRBV12-3 or TRBV12-4, the J gene TRBJ2-7; D unresolved. V lost 4 bases to trimming and J lost 0 bases, with 1 base between them. This CDR3 has 11 residues.

A single count supports this clone. V gene TRBV7-7 combines with J gene TRBJ2-3, with 8 positions matching TRBD2. Germline CDR1 SSHAT, CDR2 FNYEAQ (reference sequence). After removal of 2 bases from V and 4 bases from J, the junction contained 5 bases not matched to a gene. The CDR3 extends over 15 amino acids. This chain's CDR3 is CASSLRAGGSDTQYF. The CDR3 DNA reads TGTGCCAGCAGCTTAAGGGCGGGGGGATCAGATACGCAGTATTTT.

This clone was recorded only once. The rearrangement uses TRBV13 and TRBJ1-1; D is perhaps TRBD1 (6 bases). CDR1 and CDR2 from the germline V gene are PRHDT and FYEKMQ (reference sequence). The ends were cut back, 5 bases at V and 0 bases at J, with 16 bases in the middle. This CDR3 is built from 16 residues. CDR3 loop: CASSPQTTGLNTEAFF. CDR3 coding DNA: TGTGCCAGCAGCCCACAAACAACAGGGTTGAACACTGAAGCTTTCTTT.

The rearrangement joins TRBV7-2 to TRBJ1-2; D call uncertain. Looked up from germline, CDR1 is SGHTA and CDR2 is FQGNSA. The CDR3 runs 12 residues. V dropped 0 bases and J dropped 8 bases, with 7 bases sitting between them. The CDR3 sequence is CASSLAETGYTF. CDR3 in DNA: TGTGCCAGCAGCTTAGCCGAAACGGGCTACACCTTC.

The gene calls are TRBV18 and TRBJ1-4; D is undetermined. The V end lost 4 bases, the J end lost 0 bases, and 6 bases lay between the germline ends. The germline V gene encodes CDR1 KGHSH and CDR2 LQKENI. The CDR3 spans 14 residues. Here the CDR3 reads CASSRQPTNEKLFF. The CDR3 DNA sequence: TGTGCCAGCTCACGACAACCAACTAATGAAAAACTGTTTTTT. The full variable domain, its missing parts supplied by reference TRBV18 and TRBJ1-4, is NAGVMQNPRHLVRRRGQEARLRCSPMKGHSHVYWYRQLPEEGLKFMVYLQKENIIDESGMPKERFSAEFPKEGPSILRIQQVVRGDSAAYFCASSRQPTNEKLFFGSGTQLSVL.

V gene TRBV5-1 combines with J gene TRBJ1-3; D is ambiguous. This CDR3 comprises 14 residues. Germline CDR1 reads SGHRS; CDR2 reads YFSETQ. V was cut by 7 bases and J by 2 bases, with 13 bases left in between. DNA of the CDR3: TGCGCCAGCTCACCGGGAGGCCCTGGAAACACCATATATTTT. Protein: CASSPGGPGNTIYF.

The chain has TRBV5-4 and TRBJ1-4; 10 bases agree with TRBD1. The CDR3 is made up of 15 amino acids. Germline V gene data show CDR1 as SGHNT and CDR2 as YYREEE (reference sequence). V gave up 0 bases and J gave up 8 bases; unmatched junction bases: 4. CDR3 DNA: TGTGCCAGCAGCTTGGGACAGGGGGCAGGGGAAAAACTGTTTTTT. Residues: CASSLGQGAGEKLFF.

The chain carries TRBV6-5 and TRBJ2-2; D is unresolved. The germline V gene encodes CDR1 MNHEY and CDR2 SVGAGI. This CDR3 is 15 amino acids long. V gave up 5 bases and J gave up 0 bases, with 10 bases separating them. CDR3 DNA: TGTGCCAGCAGTCTGGACGGAACGAACACCGGGGAGCTGTTTTTT. This translates into CASSLDGTNTGELFF.

The V and J genes are TRBV6-2 or TRBV6-3 and TRBJ2-7; D gene ambiguous. Trimming took 6 bases from V and 7 from J, leaving 10 bases between them. The germline gives CDR1 MNHEY, CDR2 SVGEGT. The CDR3 has 11 residues. CDR3 sequence (DNA): TGTGCCAGCAGCCCGTCCGTTGAGCAGTACTTC. Encoded protein: CASSPSVEQYF.

The chain joins TRBV5-1 to TRBJ1-6; 7 bases line up with TRBD1. This CDR3 is 15 amino acids long. Germline values: CDR1 SGHRS, CDR2 YFSETQ. With 3 bases clipped from V and 5 bases from J, the junction kept 5 bases outside the gene matches. CDR3 sequence reads: CASSSSGTDNSPLHF. CDR3 bases: TGCGCCAGCAGCTCCTCCGGGACAGATAATTCACCCCTCCACTTT.

The V gene is TRBV6-6, the J gene TRBJ2-2; a possible D gene is TRBD1 (5 bases). Germline V gene lookup returns CDR1 MNHNY and CDR2 SVGAGI (reference sequence). Trimming left V 6 bases short and J 3 bases short, with 14 bases between. The CDR3 extends over 15 amino acids. The CDR3 region is CASSPTETDTGELFF. CDR3 nucleotides: TGTGCCAGCAGCCCGACAGAGACAGACACCGGGGAGCTGTTTTTT.

The chain combines TRBV6-5 with TRBJ1-5; no definite D call. CDR3 size: 14 residues. Deletions cut 6 bases from V and 0 bases from J, with 9 bases between. Germline V gene lookup returns CDR1 MNHEY and CDR2 SVGAGI. The CDR3 DNA reads TGTGCCAGCAGCTCATTGTATAGCAATCAGCCCCAGCATTTT. Translated: CASSSLYSNQPQHF.

As for this clone: Other DNA sequences within the sample encode an identical CDR3. V and J are TRBV6-1 and TRBJ2-7; 9 bases match TRBD2. V was clipped by 1 base and J by 4 bases; unmatched bases: 8. CDR3 length: 16 amino acids. CDR1 and CDR2 (germline): MNHNS, SASEGT. The CDR3 loop is CASSEGSAGGPYEQYF. In DNA form, the CDR3 reads TGTGCCAGCAGTGAAGGATCTGCGGGGGGGCCTTACGAGCAGTACTTC.

The gene calls are TRBV11-2 and TRBJ1-2, with D perhaps TRBD1 (6 bases). CDR1 and CDR2 (germline): SGHAT, FQNNGV. The CDR3 totals 16 residues. Trimming removed 0 bases at V and 4 bases at J, with 15 bases between. CDR3 amino acids: CASSLDRAGDGYGYTF. CDR3 coding DNA: TGTGCCAGCAGCTTAGACAGGGCAGGGGACGGCTATGGCTACACCTTC.

A few counts support this clone. CDR3 region: CASSLEFREESGYTF. CDR3 nucleotide sequence: TGTGCCAGCAGCTTAGAGTTCAGGGAGGAAAGTGGCTACACCTTC. This sequence joins TRBV7-2 and TRBJ1-2; a weak D match, TRBD1 (5 bases). V dropped 1 base and J dropped 7 bases, with 16 bases sitting between them. CDR3 size: 15 residues. Germline V gives CDR1 SGHTA, CDR2 FQGNSA.

The V call is TRBV11-2, the J call TRBJ2-2, with D possibly being TRBD1 (5 bases). The V end lost 3 bases, the J end lost 1 base, and 12 bases lay between the germline ends. This CDR3 contains 16 residues. Germline assignment: CDR1 SGHAT and CDR2 FQNNGV. CDR3 sequence (DNA): TGTGCCAGCAGCTTTTATCGGCAGGGGAACACCGGGGAGCTGTTTTTT. The encoded protein is CASSFYRQGNTGELFF.

The chain combines TRBV5-1 with TRBJ2-1; D perhaps matches TRBD2 (5 bases). V was trimmed by 0 bases and J by 12 bases, leaving 16 bases between them. Germline V gene sequence: CDR1 SGHRS, CDR2 YFSETQ. This CDR3 has 14 amino acids. The CDR3 is CASSLGGRPGGQFF. The CDR3 DNA reads as TGCGCCAGCAGCTTGGGAGGGCGCCCAGGAGGGCAGTTCTTC.

This chain links TRBV5-4 with TRBJ1-1; no reliable D call. The V end was cut by 4 bases, the J end by 2 bases, with 3 bases between. Looked up from germline, CDR1 is SGHNT and CDR2 is YYREEE (reference sequence). This CDR3 comprises 11 residues. CDR3 nucleotide sequence: TGTGCCAGCAGCCTTAACACTGAAGCTTTCTTT. This sequence encodes CASSLNTEAFF.

The gene calls are TRBV7-2 and TRBJ2-7; 11 nucleotides align to TRBD2. CDR3 size: 16 residues. V lost 5 bases and J lost 0; bases outside the gene matches: 6. Germline lookup yields CDR1 SGHTA and CDR2 FQGNSA. The CDR3 region has the DNA TGTGCCAGCAGCCGTACTAGCGGGGGAACCTCCTACGAGCAGTACTTC. It translates to CASSRTSGGTSYEQYF.

The chain combines TRBV5-1 with TRBJ2-3, with 8 bases that match TRBD1. The ends lost 3 bases at V and 0 bases at J; junction bases unmatched: 6. CDR1 is SGHRS and CDR2 is YFSETQ in the germline V gene. The CDR3 has 16 residues. The CDR3 nucleotides are TGCGCCAGCAGCTCAATGACAGGGGCCAGCACAGATACGCAGTATTTT. This sequence encodes CASSSMTGASTDTQYF.

The chain carries TRBV4-1 and TRBJ2-7; D may match TRBD1 or TRBD2 (5 bases each). The CDR3 runs to 14 residues. Deletions cut 4 bases from V and 0 bases from J, with 10 bases between. Germline CDR1 is MGHRA and CDR2 is YSYEKL. The CDR3 DNA sequence: TGCGCCAGCAGCCTCCCAGGGAGCTCCTACGAGCAGTACTTC. The encoded protein is CASSLPGSSYEQYF.

The rearrangement links TRBV12-3 or TRBV12-4 to TRBJ1-1, with unresolved D. CDR3 length equals 10 residues. V was clipped by 5 bases and J by 10 bases, with 8 bases between them. CDR3: CASSQSGAFF. In DNA form, the CDR3 reads TGTGCCAGCAGTCAAAGCGGAGCTTTCTTT.

The chain carries TRBV7-2 and TRBJ2-2, with 11 bases fitting TRBD1. This CDR3 region has 15 residues. CDR1 and CDR2 from the germline V gene are SGHTA and FQGNSA. V gave up 6 bases and J gave up 4 bases; unmatched junction bases: 4. CDR3 DNA: TGTGCCAGCAGAGGACAGGGGGCGGGCACCGGGGAGCTGTTTTTT. Its translation is CASRGQGAGTGELFF. The variable domain in full, with the rest retrieved from reference TRBV7-2 and TRBJ2-2, is GAGVSQSPSNKVTEKGKDVELRCDPISGHTALYWYRQSLGQGLEFLIYFQGNSAPDKSGLPSDRFSAERTGGSVSTLTIQRTQQEDSAVYLCASRGQGAGTGELFFGEGSRLTVL.

The chain has TRBV6-6 and TRBJ1-2; no clear D. V lost 5 bases and J 8 bases, leaving 9 bases between the germline ends. Germline-derived CDR1 and CDR2 are MNHNY and SVGAGI (reference sequence). The CDR3 covers 11 residues. CDR3 bases: TGTGCCAGCAGTCCGAGGGAAGGCTACACCTTC. Translated: CASSPREGYTF.